Following are 22 T cell receptor beta chains from one sample sequenced in a study of blood T cell repertoires in COVID-19. TCRdb's copy holds only in-frame clones and misses some; the assay was immunoSEQ multiplex PCR. The table lists around 300,000 clones, about nine tenths of them singletons. What was sequenced was peripheral blood. Source of these receptors: a woman between 35 and 50 years old who had recovered from COVID-19.

The gene calls are TRBV2 and TRBJ2-2; TRBD2 aligns across 7 bases. This CDR3 is 14 amino acids long. V dropped 7 bases and J dropped 1; count of bases not matched to a gene: 3. Germline loops: CDR1 SNHLY, CDR2 FYNNEI. CDR3 amino acids: CASKERENTGELFF. Here the CDR3 DNA reads TGTGCCAGCAAGGAGCGGGAGAACACCGGGGAGCTGTTTTTT. Variable domain in full (rest from reference TRBV2 and TRBJ2-2): EPEVTQTPSHQVTQMGQEVILRCVPISNHLYFYWYRQILGQKVEFLVSFYNNEISEKSEIFDDQFSVERPDGSNFTLKIRSTKLEDSAMYFCASKERENTGELFFGEGSRLTVL.

The rearrangement joins TRBV6-4 to TRBJ2-2, with D possibly matching TRBD1 (5 bases). Germline V lookup: CDR1 MRHNA, CDR2 SNTAGT. This CDR3 contains 13 residues. With 2 bases removed from V and 6 bases from J, the gap between germline ends came to 7 bases. The CDR3 nucleotides read TGTGCCAGCAGTGACAGGGGCGCCGGGGAGCTGTTTTTT. It encodes CASSDRGAGELFF.

The rearrangement joins TRBV4-1 to TRBJ1-1, with 10 bases lining up with TRBD1. V was clipped by 4 bases and J by 7 bases; unmatched bases: 6. CDR3 length: 14 amino acids. Germline loops: CDR1 MGHRA, CDR2 YSYEKL. CDR3 DNA sequence: TGCGCCAGCAGCCGGGGACAGGGGACGAATGAAGCTTTCTTT. Translation gives CASSRGQGTNEAFF.

The V gene is TRBV19, the J gene TRBJ1-2, with 10 bases that match TRBD1. CDR1 is LNHDA and CDR2 is SQIVND in the germline V gene (reference sequence). Unmatched junction bases numbered 7, after V lost 5 bases and J lost 4 bases. This CDR3 is built from 15 residues. The CDR3 here is CASSGGTGDAYGYTF. The CDR3 DNA follows: TGTGCCAGTAGTGGGGGGACAGGGGACGCCTATGGCTACACCTTC.

CDR3 residues: CASSLRDRGMYEQYF. CDR3 nucleotide sequence: TGTGCCAGCAGTCTCCGGGACAGGGGGATGTACGAGCAGTACTTC. The chain uses TRBV28 and TRBJ2-7, with 11 positions matching TRBD1. The length of the CDR3 is 15 residues. The germline V gene encodes CDR1 MDHEN and CDR2 SYDVKM. J gave up 4 bases and V 5 bases, and 7 bases lay outside the gene matches.

The chain combines TRBV3-1 (or the pseudogene TRBV3-2) with TRBJ2-2; perhaps TRBD2 as D (5 bases). Germline CDR1 LGHDT, CDR2 YNNKEL (reference sequence). V dropped 4 bases and J dropped 3 bases, with 9 bases sitting between them. The CDR3 contains 14 residues. This CDR3 is CASSPAGDTGELFF. In nucleotides, the CDR3 is TGTGCCAGCAGCCCCGCCGGGGACACCGGGGAGCTGTTTTTT.

The chain carries TRBV15 and TRBJ2-1, with TRBD2 matching over 8 bases. J lost 4 bases, V lost 3 bases, and 2 bases had no gene match. This CDR3 has 14 amino acids. Germline assignment: CDR1 LNHNV and CDR2 YYDKDF (reference sequence). CDR3 coding DNA: TGTGCCACCAGCAGCAGACTAGCGTACAATGAGCAGTTCTTC. Its protein is CATSSRLAYNEQFF.

The chain uses TRBV27 and TRBJ2-1; 11 nucleotides agree with TRBD2. This CDR3 region has 14 residues. The germline gives CDR1 MNHEY, CDR2 SMNVEV (reference sequence). V shed 3 bases, J shed 8 bases, and the junction held 3 bases outside the gene matches. In DNA, the CDR3 is TGTGCCAGCAGTTTTAGCGGGAGGGCCGATGAGCAGTTCTTC. Translated: CASSFSGRADEQFF.

The chain uses TRBV7-3 and TRBJ2-1; tentatively, D is TRBD2 (6 bases). Trimming pared 5 bases from V and 7 bases from J, leaving 21 bases between. Per germline, CDR1 SGHTA and CDR2 FQGTGA. The CDR3 length is 16 residues. The CDR3 DNA reads TGTGCCAGCAGCCTGGACGGGACTCCCCGTCGGAATGAGCAGTTCTTC. Protein sequence: CASSLDGTPRRNEQFF.

The rearrangement uses TRBV24-1 and TRBJ2-1, with D possibly matching TRBD1 (6 bases). The germline gives CDR1 KGHDR, CDR2 SFDVKD. The length of the CDR3 is 13 residues. The V end lost 5 bases, the J end lost 10 bases, and 14 bases lay between the germline ends. The CDR3 nucleotides are TGTGCCACCAGTGGGGTCAGGGGCTGGGAGCAGTTCTTC. This encodes CATSGVRGWEQFF.

This chain uses TRBV5-1 with TRBJ2-3; 8 bases match TRBD2. There are 18 residues in the CDR3. Germline values: CDR1 SGHRS, CDR2 YFSETQ. The ends lost 0 bases at V and 3 bases at J; junction bases unmatched: 12. CDR3 sequence (DNA): TGCGCCAGCAGCTTGGGCGGCATAGCGGGAAAGGGGACAGATACGCAGTATTTT. Translated, it gives CASSLGGIAGKGTDTQYF.

The CDR3 coding sequence is TGTGCCAGCAGCTTTAGCCCTAGCGGGAGCGCCGGCGCCGGGGAGCTGTTTTTT. Its translation: CASSFSPSGSAGAGELFF. V gene TRBV7-9 combines with J gene TRBJ2-2, with TRBD2 matching 10 bases. The trim removed 3 bases at V and 6 bases at J, leaving 13 bases unmatched. CDR3 length equals 18 residues. CDR1 and CDR2 from the germline V gene are SEHNR and FQNEAQ (reference sequence).

The genes are TRBV27 and TRBJ2-1; 12 nucleotides agree with TRBD2. Germline V gene lookup returns CDR1 MNHEY and CDR2 SMNVEV (reference sequence). The J segment lost 8 bases and the V segment lost 6 bases, leaving 14 bases of the junction unmatched. The CDR3 length is 17 residues. CDR3 nucleotide sequence: TGTGCCAGCAGGGGTGCTAGCGGGAGGGCCAAGTTCGATGAGCAGTTCTTC. This gives the protein CASRGASGRAKFDEQFF.

This clone has only a few counts. This chain uses TRBV7-2 with TRBJ2-7; 10 bases agree with TRBD2. Per the germline V gene, CDR1 is SGHTA and CDR2 is FQGNSA. V lost 6 bases to trimming and J lost 7 bases; unmatched junction nucleotides: 9. The CDR3 extends over 14 amino acids. The CDR3 sequence is CASSTTSGSREQYF. The CDR3 DNA sequence: TGTGCCAGCAGTACGACTAGCGGGTCGCGGGAGCAGTACTTC.

This clone came up once. The chain combines TRBV24-1 with TRBJ2-1, with a tentative D call TRBD1 (5 bases). Germline assignment: CDR1 KGHDR and CDR2 SFDVKD. There are 13 residues in the CDR3. Trimming shortened V by 3 bases and J by 7 bases, and 9 bases separated the two germline ends. For the CDR3, the DNA is TGTGCCACCAGTGATCCAGGGATAAATGAGCAGTTCTTC. This translates into CATSDPGINEQFF.

The V and J genes are TRBV19 and TRBJ2-6; D is uncertain. This CDR3 is built from 14 residues. The V gene's germline CDR1 is LNHDA and CDR2 SQIVND (reference sequence). The V end was cut by 10 bases, the J end by 0 bases, with 10 bases between. The chain's CDR3 is CATSSHSGANVLTF. In DNA, the CDR3 is TGTGCCACCTCAAGCCACTCTGGGGCCAACGTCCTGACTTTC.

This clone was recorded once. The chain links TRBV7-9 to TRBJ1-4, with 9 bases identical to TRBD1. CDR3 length: 14 residues. V was pared by 5 bases and J by 7 bases, with 5 bases of the junction left unmatched. CDR1 and CDR2 (germline): SEHNR, FQNEAQ (reference sequence). The CDR3 loop is CASSRTGDGEKLFF. In nucleotides, the CDR3 is TGTGCCAGCAGCCGGACAGGGGATGGTGAAAAACTGTTTTTT.

The chain's CDR3 is CASSTGVSTDTQYF. The CDR3 nucleotides are TGTGCCAGCAGTACCGGGGTTAGCACAGATACGCAGTATTTT. The V and J genes are TRBV6-5 and TRBJ2-3; tentative D call: TRBD2 (5 bases). Trimming cost V 5 bases and J 0 bases, with 9 bases left between them. Germline CDR1 reads MNHEY; CDR2 reads SVGAGI. This CDR3 region has 14 residues.

V gene TRBV10-2 combines with J gene TRBJ2-1; TRBD2 might be the D (5 bases). Germline V gene sequence: CDR1 WSHSY, CDR2 SAAADI. The length of the CDR3 is 17 residues. The ends were cut back, 7 bases at V and 0 bases at J, with 19 bases in the middle. The CDR3 here is CASTGSVASSSYNEQFF. DNA of the CDR3: TGCGCCAGCACGGGATCCGTGGCCTCGAGCTCCTACAATGAGCAGTTCTTC.

The CDR3 loop reads CASSLGLTAPNQPQHF. The CDR3 coding sequence is TGTGCCAGCAGCTTAGGTCTGACAGCCCCCAATCAGCCCCAGCATTTT. V usage is TRBV11-2 and J usage is TRBJ1-5, with a possible D match to TRBD1 (5 bases). The V gene lost 1 base and the J gene lost 3 bases, with 13 bases spanning the gap. The CDR3 runs to 16 residues. Germline CDR1 and CDR2: SGHAT and FQNNGV.

This clone was seen only once. The CDR3 coding sequence is TGTGCCAGCAGTGAAGGGGGGAGGGAAACCTATGGCTACACCTTC. Translating it yields CASSEGGRETYGYTF. The chain carries TRBV6-1 and TRBJ1-2; D is perhaps TRBD1 (5 bases). Between the trimmed V and J ends, which lost 1 base and 4 bases, there was a span of 13 bases. CDR1 is MNHNS and CDR2 is SASEGT in the germline V gene. The CDR3 totals 15 residues.

The rearrangement joins TRBV5-6 to TRBJ2-1; D unclear. CDR3 length: 14 residues. Trimming shortened V by 0 bases and J by 4 bases, and 8 bases separated the two germline ends. Germline V gives CDR1 SGHDT, CDR2 YYEEEE. CDR3 region: CASSLDQAYNEQFF. The CDR3 DNA sequence: TGTGCCAGCAGCTTGGATCAGGCTTACAATGAGCAGTTCTTC.